The 13 T cell receptor beta chains reported below all come from one sample, sequenced in a study of T cell responses to AZD1222 COVID-19 vaccine. The method was immunoSEQ multiplex PCR; TCRdb's version includes in-frame clones alone and lacks a portion of them. The sample lists 140,000 to 150,000 clones; approximately 85% were seen once. Sample: peripheral blood, taken on day 0 of MenACWY control vaccination. The receptors were sampled from an adult in good health.

This clone is a singleton in its sample. The rearrangement joins TRBV19 to TRBJ2-3; 7 bases match TRBD1. The CDR3 covers 12 residues. V lost 6 bases, J lost 8 bases, and 5 bases stayed unmatched. Germline V gene lookup returns CDR1 LNHDA and CDR2 SQIVND (reference sequence). The CDR3 nucleotides read TGTGCCAGTAGCCGGGACAGTGGTACGCAGTATTTT. Amino acid sequence: CASSRDSGTQYF.

This chain joins TRBV15 and TRBJ1-3; 7 bases are a match to TRBD1. This CDR3 contains 14 residues. V trimming: 7 bases; J trimming: 4 bases; junction bases outside the gene matches: 7. Germline-derived CDR1 and CDR2 are LNHNV and YYDKDF (reference sequence). In DNA, the CDR3 is TGTGCCACCACAACAGGGGAAGGAGGAAACACCATATATTTT. This codes for CATTTGEGGNTIYF.

The chain has TRBV11-2 and TRBJ2-5, with TRBD2 matching 14 bases. The CDR3 sequence is 19 residues long. Unmatched junction bases numbered 9, after V lost 1 base and J lost 2 bases. Germline V gene sequence: CDR1 SGHAT, CDR2 FQNNGV. The CDR3, as DNA: TGTGCCAGCAGCTTAGCCCTCCGGACTAGCGGGGGGTTACAAGAGACCCAGTACTTC. Amino acid sequence: CASSLALRTSGGLQETQYF.

This sequence joins TRBV6-5 and TRBJ2-1, with D possibly TRBD2 on 5 matching bases. CDR1 MNHEY and CDR2 SVGAGI come from the germline V gene. The CDR3 totals 12 residues. Between the trimmed V and J ends, which lost 7 bases and 9 bases, there was a span of 13 bases. The CDR3 nucleotides are TGTGCCAGCAAATTTGGAGGACTTGAGCAGTTCTTC. Residues: CASKFGGLEQFF.

V and J are TRBV11-2 and TRBJ2-3; 10 bases fit TRBD2. The CDR3 loop spans 15 amino acids. Germline values: CDR1 SGHAT, CDR2 FQNNGV. J was trimmed by 5 bases and V by 3 bases; bases with no gene match: 5. CDR3 sequence: CASSLPSGGIDTQYF. In DNA form, the CDR3 reads TGTGCCAGCAGCTTGCCTAGCGGGGGTATAGATACGCAGTATTTT.

CDR3 coding DNA: TGTGCCAGCAGCTACGGGGGGATTGGGGCCAACGTCCTGACTTTC. It translates to CASSYGGIGANVLTF. The chain employs TRBV6-5 and TRBJ2-6; 7 nucleotides match TRBD2. The V gene end was trimmed by 6 bases and the J gene end by 3 bases; junction bases not matched to a gene: 5. This CDR3 is built from 15 residues. CDR1 and CDR2 (germline): MNHEY, SVGAGI.

The chain recombines TRBV5-5 with TRBJ1-4; 8 bases map to TRBD1. The CDR3 runs to 16 residues. CDR1 and CDR2 (germline): SGHKS, YYEKEE (reference sequence). With V trimmed by 4 bases and J by 3 bases, 8 bases remained unmatched. CDR3 in DNA: TGTGCCAGCAGCAGCGGACAGGGATCTGCTAATGAAAAACTGTTTTTT. It is translated as CASSSGQGSANEKLFF.

This clone was found once. The V gene is TRBV6-1, the J gene TRBJ2-7; no clear D gene. Germline assignment: CDR1 MNHNS and CDR2 SASEGT. The V end lost 0 bases, the J end lost 5 bases, and 5 bases lay between the germline ends. The CDR3 length is 12 residues. CDR3 protein: CASSEARNEQYF. CDR3 DNA sequence: TGTGCCAGCAGTGAAGCGCGGAACGAGCAGTACTTC.

The V and J genes are TRBV21-1 and TRBJ2-2; the table's D call of TRBD1 was not tested on the DNA. TRBV21-1 is flagged as a pseudogene. The CDR3 is 18 residues long. The CDR3 loop reads CASSKRAPGDPNTGELFF. CDR3 nucleotides: TGTGCCAGCAGCAAACGGGCCCCAGGGGACCCCAACACCGGGGAGCTGTTTTTT.

This clone was detected once. The chain employs TRBV15 and TRBJ2-3; the D call may be TRBD1 or TRBD2 (6 bases each). CDR3 size: 20 residues. V lost 3 bases and J lost 2, with 27 bases in between. CDR1 and CDR2 from the germline V gene are LNHNV and YYDKDF (reference sequence). DNA for the CDR3: TGTGCCACCAGCAGGGAATTGGGGGGTACACCCGGGGGCCACACAGATACGCAGTATTTT. The encoded protein is CATSRELGGTPGGHTDTQYF. The full variable domain, completed using reference TRBV15 and TRBJ2-3, is DAMVIQNPRYQVTQFGKPVTLSCSQTLNHNVMYWYQQKSSQAPKLLFHYYDKDFNNEADTPDNFQSRRPNTSFCFLDIRSPGLGDTAMYLCATSRELGGTPGGHTDTQYFGPGTRLTVL.

The chain recombines TRBV3-1 (or the pseudogene TRBV3-2) with TRBJ1-1; D gene uncertain. The V end lost 4 bases, the J end lost 1 base, and 10 bases lay between the germline ends. The CDR3 totals 14 residues. The germline V gene encodes CDR1 LGHDT and CDR2 YNNKEL (reference sequence). CDR3 sequence: CASSPLWGNTEAFF. The CDR3 coding sequence is TGTGCCAGCAGCCCCCTTTGGGGGAACACTGAAGCTTTCTTT.

This clone was seen just once. V gene TRBV3-1 (or the pseudogene TRBV3-2) combines with J gene TRBJ2-2; perhaps TRBD1 as D (5 bases). Germline V gene sequence: CDR1 LGHDT, CDR2 YNNKEL (reference sequence). V lost 3 bases to trimming and J lost 3 bases, with 8 bases between them. The CDR3 is 14 residues long. The CDR3 is CASSQSGHTGELFF. The CDR3 coding sequence is TGTGCCAGCAGCCAGTCAGGGCACACCGGGGAGCTGTTTTTT.

The rearrangement joins TRBV7-9 to TRBJ1-1, with 9 bases that match TRBD1. The CDR3 runs 15 residues. Germline V gene lookup returns CDR1 SEHNR and CDR2 FQNEAQ (reference sequence). J lost 1 base, V lost 5 bases, and 5 bases had no gene match. The CDR3 DNA follows: TGTGCCAGCAGCCAGACAGGGGGGAGGAACACTGAAGCTTTCTTT. Protein product: CASSQTGGRNTEAFF.